A single sample is the source of the 22 T cell receptor beta chains below, sequenced in a study of identical twins' blood T cells. TCRdb re-called the 5' RACE reads with MiXCR, one entry per CDR3 protein. The sample yields 300,000 to 400,000 distinct CDR3 sequences, approximately 30% seen once. Sequenced sample: PBMCs. The receptors shown here come from a woman aged 18 to 49 in good health.

This clonotype was picked up a small number of times. V and J are TRBV7-2 and TRBJ1-6, with D unclear. Germline V lookup: CDR1 SGHTA, CDR2 FQGNSA. The ends were cut back, 3 bases at V and 4 bases at J, with 4 bases in the middle. CDR3 size: 13 residues. In DNA, the CDR3 is TGTGCCAGCAGCTTCGGTTATAATTCACCCCTCCACTTT. This translates into CASSFGYNSPLHF.

The V and J genes are TRBV20-1 and TRBJ2-2, with D unclear. The ends were cut back, 3 bases at V and 6 bases at J, with 11 bases in the middle. Germline V gives CDR1 DFQATT, CDR2 SNEGSKA (reference sequence). This CDR3 is built from 13 residues. CDR3 bases: TGCAGTGCTAGTACACAACGGGCCGGGGAGCTGTTTTTT. It codes for CSASTQRAGELFF.

The rearrangement joins TRBV12-3 or TRBV12-4 to TRBJ1-5; 7 bases are a match to TRBD1. The trim removed 5 bases at V and 7 bases at J, leaving 2 bases unmatched. The CDR3 is made up of 12 amino acids. The CDR3 loop is CASSPRGQPQHF. In nucleotides, the CDR3 is TGTGCCAGCAGTCCCAGGGGGCAGCCCCAGCATTTT.

About this clonotype itself: At one end, the junction sequence differs from germline, possibly due to a read error. The CDR3 DNA is TGTGCCGCGGGACTAGCGGGGGGATTGATTTACAATGAGCAGTCCTTC. It encodes CAAGLAGGLIYNEQSF. The V gene is TRBV3-1, the J gene TRBJ2-1; 15 nucleotides agree with TRBD2. The germline gives CDR1 LGHDT, CDR2 YNNKEL (reference sequence). The CDR3 sequence is 16 residues long.

This clonotype has a handful of counts. In DNA, the CDR3 is TGTGCTAGTGGTTTGGGTAGGAGGACGAACACCGGGGAGCTGTTTTTT. The encoded protein is CASGLGRRTNTGELFF. The genes are TRBV12-5 and TRBJ2-2, with D possibly TRBD2 on 5 matching bases. Germline CDR1 reads LGHNT; CDR2 reads FRNRAP. V lost 1 base to trimming and J lost 0 bases, with 9 bases between them. This CDR3 has 16 amino acids.

V usage is TRBV20-1 and J usage is TRBJ2-3; 7 bases fit TRBD1. CDR1 and CDR2 (germline): DFQATT, SNEGSKA (reference sequence). The trim removed 0 bases at V and 1 base at J, leaving 1 base unmatched. CDR3 length: 14 residues. This CDR3 is CSARDDRGTDTQYF. The CDR3 DNA sequence: TGCAGTGCTAGAGACGACAGGGGCACAGATACGCAGTATTTT.

This clonotype was seen many times. The chain is built from TRBV5-1 and TRBJ1-3, with unresolved D. V gave up 0 bases and J gave up 3 bases, with 4 bases separating them. Germline CDR1 SGHRS, CDR2 YFSETQ. This CDR3 has 13 amino acids. The CDR3 sequence: CASSLDGGNTIYF. Written as DNA, the CDR3 is TGCGCCAGCAGCTTGGATGGTGGAAACACCATATATTTT.

This clonotype came up a few times. The rearrangement joins TRBV7-8 to TRBJ2-3; D is undetermined. Germline CDR1 and CDR2: SGHVS and FQNEAQ. The CDR3 consists of 13 residues. Trimming shortened V by 4 bases and J by 4 bases, and 9 bases separated the two germline ends. In DNA, the CDR3 is TGTGCCAGCAGCTCCACCTTAGCAGATACGCAGTATTTT. Translation gives CASSSTLADTQYF. The whole variable domain, remainder taken from reference TRBV7-8 and TRBJ2-3, is GAGVSQSPRYKVAKRGQDVALRCDPISGHVSLFWYQQALGQGPEFLTYFQNEAQLDKSGLPSDRFFAERPEGSVSTLKIQRTQQEDSAVYLCASSSTLADTQYFGPGTRLTVL.

The chain is built from TRBV18 and TRBJ1-3, with unresolved D. Germline V gene sequence: CDR1 KGHSH, CDR2 LQKENI. The V end lost 8 bases, the J end lost 0 bases, and 11 bases lay between the germline ends. The CDR3 is 14 residues long. The CDR3 DNA reads TGTGCCAGCCGCAAATCCGTCTCTGGAAACACCATATATTTT. This translates into CASRKSVSGNTIYF. Full variable domain (missing parts from reference TRBV18 and TRBJ1-3): NAGVMQNPRHLVRRRGQEARLRCSPMKGHSHVYWYRQLPEEGLKFMVYLQKENIIDESGMPKERFSAEFPKEGPSILRIQQVVRGDSAAYFCASRKSVSGNTIYFGEGSWLTVV.

The chain combines TRBV19 with TRBJ2-1; TRBD1 might be the D (7 bases). V lost 3 bases to trimming and J lost 4 bases, with 13 bases between them. CDR3 length: 15 residues. CDR1 and CDR2 from the germline V gene are LNHDA and SQIVND (reference sequence). CDR3 DNA sequence: TGTGCCAGTAGTATCGGGTCAGGGGGGTACAATGAGCAGTTCTTC. It encodes CASSIGSGGYNEQFF.

This chain links TRBV21-1 with TRBJ1-6; the table's D call, TRBD1, was not checked against the DNA. TRBV21-1 is a pseudogene locus. The CDR3 runs to 15 residues. This CDR3 is CASSKTGYYNSPLHF. In nucleotides, the CDR3 is TGTGCCAGCAGCAAGACAGGGTACTATAATTCACCCCTCCACTTT.

The chain recombines TRBV4-3 with TRBJ2-1; D is ambiguous. Germline lookup yields CDR1 LGHNA and CDR2 YSLEER. CDR3 length equals 14 residues. Deletions cut 0 bases from V and 5 bases from J, with 8 bases between. CDR3 in DNA: TGCGCCAGCAGCCAAGATATACAGAACAATGAGCAGTTCTTC. It translates to CASSQDIQNNEQFF.

This clonotype was observed a single time. The rearrangement uses TRBV6-5 and TRBJ2-7, with 8 nucleotides matching TRBD2. The trim removed 5 bases at V and 7 bases at J, leaving 16 bases unmatched. Germline V gene lookup returns CDR1 MNHEY and CDR2 SVGAGI. The CDR3 length is 16 residues. CDR3 sequence (DNA): TGTGCCAGCAGTCGCGCCCAACTAGCGGTTACCGGGGAGCAGTACTTC. Its translation is CASSRAQLAVTGEQYF.

This clonotype has just a few counts. A much larger clone lies a single base off, so this may be a read error. The CDR3 is CASSLSGVTGELFF. The DNA for the CDR3 is TGTGCCAGCAGCCTTAGCGGGGTCACCGGGGAGCTGTTTTTT. This chain connects TRBV3-1 to TRBJ2-2; 8 bases are shared with TRBD2. Germline loops: CDR1 LGHDT, CDR2 YNNKEL (reference sequence). The J segment lost 4 bases and the V segment lost 4 bases, leaving 2 bases of the junction unmatched. The CDR3 contains 14 residues.

Comment on this clonotype: A read error is possible here, since a much larger clone lies one base away. The chain has TRBV6-5 and TRBJ2-2, with TRBD2 matching 9 bases. Germline V gene data show CDR1 as MNHEY and CDR2 as SVGAGI. This CDR3 spans 19 amino acids. The CDR3 sequence: CASSQPGLAGFRRSGKLFF. In DNA form, the CDR3 reads TGTGCCAGCAGCCAGCCGGGGCTAGCGGGATTTAGGAGGTCCGGGAAGCTGTTTTTT.

In its sample, this clonotype was seen many times. The CDR3: CSAPRVGGASEAFF. The CDR3 DNA follows: TGCAGTGCCCCCCGCGTGGGGGGCGCGTCTGAAGCTTTCTTT. The genes are TRBV20-1 and TRBJ1-1, with D possibly matching TRBD1 (6 bases). V was pared by 6 bases and J by 6 bases, with 20 bases between. This CDR3 spans 14 amino acids. Germline V CDR1 and CDR2: DFQATT, SNEGSKA (reference sequence).

The chain has TRBV7-9 and TRBJ2-1, with a tentative D call TRBD2 (6 bases). The V gene lost 2 bases and the J gene lost 8 bases, with 22 bases spanning the gap. This CDR3 comprises 17 residues. Germline CDR1 reads SEHNR; CDR2 reads FQNEAQ (reference sequence). The CDR3 protein is CASSLFMGGFTGDEQFF. The CDR3 DNA reads as TGTGCCAGCAGCTTATTTATGGGGGGATTCACGGGGGATGAGCAGTTCTTC.

Worth noting for this clonotype: As the CDR3 is not closed by the conserved phenylalanine or tryptophan, this likely results from a read error. The rearrangement joins TRBV5-1 to TRBJ1-2; weak D call: TRBD1 (6 bases). V was shortened by 1 base and J by 1 base, with 26 bases between the two germline ends. The CDR3 is 20 amino acids. Per germline, CDR1 SGHRS and CDR2 YFSETQ. The CDR3 sequence is CASSLMSGASVFLVNYGYTL. Here the CDR3 DNA reads TGCGCCAGCAGCTTGATGTCGGGGGCAAGCGTTTTTCTAGTTAACTATGGCTACACCTTA.

This clonotype was observed many times. The chain joins TRBV10-3 to TRBJ1-1; D is unresolved. Trimming left V 11 bases short and J 2 bases short, with 12 bases between. From germline, CDR1 is ENHRY and CDR2 SYGVKD. The CDR3 covers 12 residues. This chain's CDR3 is CAVSTFNTEAFF. CDR3 nucleotides: TGTGCCGTTTCGACCTTTAACACTGAAGCTTTCTTT.

The chain couples TRBV20-1 to TRBJ2-2, with TRBD1 as a possible D gene (5 bases). The V gene's germline CDR1 is DFQATT and CDR2 SNEGSKA (reference sequence). Between the trimmed V and J ends, which lost 7 bases and 3 bases, there was a span of 9 bases. The CDR3 length is 12 residues. CDR3 nucleotides: TGCAGTGTCAGGGCTGACACCGGGGAGCTGTTTTTT. This encodes CSVRADTGELFF.

Details on this clonotype: Possible read error: a much larger clone is one base away. The conserved phenylalanine or tryptophan normally closing the CDR3 is absent here, so this likely arose from a read error. V and J are TRBV27 and TRBJ1-2; D may be TRBD1 (6 bases). Germline values: CDR1 MNHEY, CDR2 SMNVEV (reference sequence). V lost 3 bases and J 6 bases, leaving 17 bases between the germline ends. The CDR3 is 15 residues long. CDR3: CASSFMAGDADGYTL. The CDR3 bases are TGTGCCAGCAGTTTTATGGCAGGGGATGCGGATGGCTACACCCTC.

This clonotype was seen more than once but under ten times. The chain is built from TRBV4-3 and TRBJ2-2; no firm D call. The CDR3 spans 12 residues. From germline, CDR1 is LGHNA and CDR2 YSLEER. Trimming shortened V by 1 base and J by 7 bases, and 4 bases separated the two germline ends. The CDR3 here is CASSQGDGELFF. CDR3 nucleotides: TGCGCCAGCAGCCAAGGAGACGGGGAGCTGTTTTTT.